The text below deals with one T cell receptor (beta chain). This sample was included in a study of blood T cell repertoires in COVID-19. This CDR3 is built from 13 residues. Germline V gives CDR1 KGHDR, CDR2 SFDVKD. V shed 6 bases and J 4 bases; nucleotides not matched to a gene: 4. Measured with immunoSEQ multiplex PCR; TCRdb has only the in-frame clones, and not every one. The repertoire holds approximately 170,000 clones, with around 80% as singletons. The chain recombines TRBV24-1 with TRBJ2-5; 7 nucleotides line up with TRBD1. The receptor comes from a man between 60 and 75 years old with active or convalescent COVID-19. The sample consisted of peripheral blood. CDR3 nucleotides: TGTGCCACCAGTCACAGGGGAGTAGAGACCCAGTACTTC. Translating it yields CATSHRGVETQYF.